The clone carrying this T cell receptor beta chain has a count of ten or more. The junction departs from the called germline gene at one end, perhaps through a read error. Germline V gene lookup returns CDR1 LGHNA and CDR2 YNFKEQ. This CDR3 is built from 15 residues. This record comes from a study of tumor-infiltrating lymphocytes in primary liver carcinoma. The investigators made TCR beta cDNA from approximately 500 ng total RNA, using a constant-region primer. Modified slightly, ARM-PCR produced TCR beta libraries over three nested multiplex PCR rounds. Investigators reported that the first two PCR rounds, at roughly 10 cycles each, used TRBV1-TRBV30 forward primers with a C-beta reverse primer. Each CDR3 protein is one row after TCRdb ran MiXCR on the multiplex PCR reads. The data contain fewer than 110,000 distinct CDR3 sequences, about 63% of them singletons. Each 20-30 mg portion of unsorted bulk tissue served as the source for co-extraction of RNA and DNA.

This clonotype originated in an older woman with primary liver carcinoma and hepatitis B virus infection. The sequencing sample was made of liver tumor tissue from sampling region 2. Subset noted: tumor region T2, inferior pole. This chain links TRBV4-2 with TRBJ2-7, with 7 positions matching TRBD1. CDR3 protein: CASSQDLAGGGPTDF. CDR3 DNA sequence: TGTGCCAGCAGCCAAGATCTGGCAGGGGGTGGGCCTACGGACTTC.